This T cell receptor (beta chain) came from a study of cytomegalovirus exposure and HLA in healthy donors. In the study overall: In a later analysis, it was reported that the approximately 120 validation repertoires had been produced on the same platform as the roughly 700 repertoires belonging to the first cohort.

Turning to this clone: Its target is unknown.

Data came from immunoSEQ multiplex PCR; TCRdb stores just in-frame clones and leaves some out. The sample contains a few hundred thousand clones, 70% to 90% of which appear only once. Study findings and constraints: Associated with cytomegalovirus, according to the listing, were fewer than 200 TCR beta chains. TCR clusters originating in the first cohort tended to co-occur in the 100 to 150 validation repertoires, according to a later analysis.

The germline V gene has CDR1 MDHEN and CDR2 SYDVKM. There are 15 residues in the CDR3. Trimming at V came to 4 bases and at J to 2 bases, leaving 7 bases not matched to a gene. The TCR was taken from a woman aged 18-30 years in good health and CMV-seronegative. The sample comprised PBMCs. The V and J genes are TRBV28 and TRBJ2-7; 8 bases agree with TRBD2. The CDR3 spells CASSYPPAGAYEQYF. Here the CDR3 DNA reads TGTGCCAGCAGTTACCCCCCAGCGGGAGCCTACGAGCAGTACTTC.